These T cell receptor beta chains were read from a single sample in a study of blood T cells in healthy people across ages. From the 5' RACE reads, TCRdb called clonotypes with MiXCR, one entry per CDR3 protein. The table lists 800,000 or so distinct CDR3 sequences, around 62% of them singletons. Sequenced material: blood. All receptors come from a man under 40 in good health. Each CDR3 is given with its conserved first and last residue. Each record gives: clone size, D gene, J gene, V gene, CDR3 protein, CDR3 DNA. The D gene is left open where the match is weak. A row's size may be missing; if present it is once, few, many or a size class.

clone size: NA; D gene: TRBD2; J gene: TRBJ2-1; V gene: TRBV7-2; CDR3 protein: CASSSVAGGDEQFF; CDR3 DNA: TGTGCCAGCAGCTCAGTAGCGGGGGGAGATGAGCAGTTCTTC
clone size: NA; D gene: TRBD2; J gene: TRBJ2-5; V gene: TRBV6-6; CDR3 protein: CASSYPGLGATQYF; CDR3 DNA: TGTGCCAGCAGTTACCCGGGACTAGGTGCGACCCAGTACTTC
clone size: NA; D gene: NA; J gene: TRBJ2-7; V gene: TRBV20-1; CDR3 protein: CSARFTRSSYEQYF; CDR3 DNA: TGCAGTGCTAGATTTACACGAAGCTCCTACGAGCAGTACTTC
clone size: NA; D gene: TRBD2; J gene: TRBJ2-5; V gene: TRBV29-1; CDR3 protein: CSVDGWGGRETQYF; CDR3 DNA: TGCAGCGTTGATGGTTGGGGGGGGAGGGAGACCCAGTACTTC
clone size: NA; D gene: NA; J gene: TRBJ2-7; V gene: TRBV3-1; CDR3 protein: CASSQGRAGWYEQYF; CDR3 DNA: TGTGCCAGCAGCCAAGGTCGGGCAGGGTGGTACGAGCAGTACTTC
clone size: NA; D gene: NA; J gene: TRBJ2-3; V gene: TRBV29-1; CDR3 protein: CSSGQGGTDTQYF; CDR3 DNA: TGCAGCTCCGGGCAGGGAGGTACAGATACGCAGTATTTT
clone size: NA; D gene: NA; J gene: TRBJ1-6; V gene: TRBV15; CDR3 protein: CATISATFNSPLHF; CDR3 DNA: TGTGCCACCATCAGCGCCACATTCAATTCACCCCTCCACTTT
clone size: NA; D gene: NA; J gene: TRBJ1-1; V gene: TRBV2; CDR3 protein: CASTEDERAFF; CDR3 DNA: TGTGCCAGCACAGAAGACGAACGGGCTTTCTTT
clone size: NA; D gene: TRBD2; J gene: TRBJ2-5; V gene: TRBV5-5; CDR3 protein: CASSSSGGYQETQYF; CDR3 DNA: TGTGCCAGCAGCTCTAGCGGGGGGTACCAAGAGACCCAGTACTTC
clone size: once; D gene: NA; J gene: TRBJ1-2; V gene: TRBV12-3/TRBV12-4; CDR3 protein: CASSPATGGYTF; CDR3 DNA: TGTGCCAGCAGTCCTGCGACGGGTGGCTACACCTTC
clone size: NA; D gene: TRBD2; J gene: TRBJ2-7; V gene: TRBV11-3; CDR3 protein: CASSPSGGPIYEQYF; CDR3 DNA: TGTGCCAGCAGTCCCAGCGGGGGGCCGATCTACGAGCAGTACTTC
clone size: NA; D gene: TRBD2; J gene: TRBJ2-1; V gene: TRBV7-3; CDR3 protein: CASSLTGVAGTGNEQFF; CDR3 DNA: TGTGCCAGCAGCTTAACGGGAGTAGCGGGGACGGGTAATGAGCAGTTCTTC